Listed below are T cell receptor beta chains from one sample, sequenced in a study of cytomegalovirus exposure and HLA in healthy donors. Profiling relied on immunoSEQ multiplex PCR, and the TCRdb table lists in-frame clones only, not all of them. The sample contains about 190,000 clones, approximately 80% of which appear only once. The sequencing input was PBMCs. Receptors were obtained from a woman between 35 and 50 years old in good health and CMV-seronegative. The CDR3 runs from the conserved cysteine through the conserved F or W. Fields, in order: CDR3 protein, clone size, V gene, D gene. D genes are given only for firm matches. Rows give clone size only sometimes, using once, few, many, or a class for an expanded clone.

CASSSRTGGYTF NA TRBV7-3 NA
CASSLIQGNEKLFF NA TRBV5-5 NA
CASSVVPGSYNEQFF NA TRBV9 NA
CASSLEWTVMNTEAFF NA TRBV7-8 NA
CSVAPTRGTEAFF NA TRBV29-1 NA
CASSRGQGFTYEQYF few TRBV5-4 TRBD1
CASSQDWTVRNSPLHF NA TRBV4-1 NA
CASTGGLAVTDTQYF NA TRBV7-2 TRBD2
CASSEVQGLKVVRPQHF NA TRBV6-1 NA
CAWNVAGVGDEQYF NA TRBV30 TRBD2
CASSHSSYEQYF NA TRBV11-3 NA
CATRRGEPGNTIYF NA TRBV15 NA
CASSFERAPSTDTQYF few TRBV5-1 NA
CASSEGLAGYTGELFF NA TRBV9 TRBD2
CASSLDANGNTEAFF NA TRBV11-3 NA
CASSYSASPYEKLFF NA TRBV6-5 NA
CASSPPDRVGETQYF NA TRBV18 TRBD1
CASSRKLAGTYEQYF NA TRBV6-5 TRBD2
CASSLNYGGSNEQFF NA TRBV11-2 TRBD2
CASAFKGAGQPQHF NA TRBV27 TRBD1
CASSLTGASNQPQHF NA TRBV7-2 TRBD1
CASSQAQGSYGYTF NA TRBV14 NA
CAWSLSGGSRFYNEQFF NA TRBV30 NA
CASTPSGTGELFF NA TRBV5-1 NA
CASSLGRERPDTQYF NA TRBV27 TRBD2
CASTRGTSGAQETQYF once TRBV11-2 TRBD2
CASSVYSGRDGETQYF NA TRBV4-3 TRBD2
CASRRTKDGYTF NA TRBV2 NA
CASSRDRINQPQHF once TRBV6-5 NA
CSGTVLAGVVYNEQFF few TRBV29-1 TRBD2
CASSLGTGRQGGYTF NA TRBV5-1 TRBD1
CASSLAHIAGVRNTQYF NA TRBV7-2 TRBD2
CASSTAAGLYEAFF once TRBV19 NA
CASSTGLYEQFF NA TRBV5-1 TRBD2
CASSPRTGLDPEAFF NA TRBV11-3 NA
CASSGTFANTGELFF NA TRBV19 NA
CASSPLGQGANYGYTF NA TRBV5-6 TRBD1
CASSQGGGRYNEQFF NA TRBV4-2 TRBD2
CASSRGTSGQETQYF NA TRBV19 TRBD2
CASSATGKSGNTIYF NA TRBV6-6 NA
CASSHFLAGPQETQYF NA TRBV14 TRBD2
CAISESRVRGYTF NA TRBV10-3 NA
CASGQGPTGELFF NA TRBV19 TRBD1
CASSLHSGFYGYTF NA TRBV5-6 NA
CAISESTAREETQYF NA TRBV10-3 NA
CASSPTWGAGANVLTF NA TRBV18 NA
CASSLGQTIYGYTF NA TRBV5-1 NA
CASSLEGLTGQGESEAFF NA TRBV5-1 TRBD1
CASSLVRLVPGLAVDNEQFF NA TRBV5-1 TRBD2
CASSLRTSYGTQYF NA TRBV11-3 TRBD2
CASKEQGAGGELFF NA TRBV27 TRBD1
CASSPGGTYNEQFF NA TRBV5-1 NA